The TCR beta chain under discussion was sequenced for a study of cytomegalovirus exposure and HLA in healthy donors. The PCR contained 60 Vbeta and 13 Jbeta primers. Using immunoSEQ multiplex PCR, the repertoire was profiled, and TCRdb retains in-frame clones only, with some absent. The sample shows more than 95,000 clones, 64% of them seen only once. The V segment lost 5 bases and the J segment 2 bases; nucleotides outside the gene matches: 5. This CDR3 region has 15 residues. Germline lookup yields CDR1 MGHDK and CDR2 SYGVNS. The sequence came from a man aged 55 to 69 in good health and CMV-seronegative. The sample comprised PBMCs. The chain couples TRBV25-1 to TRBJ1-3, with TRBD1 matching over 8 bases. CDR3 sequence: CASSSTGGAGNTIYF. The CDR3 DNA sequence: TGTGCCAGCAGTTCCACAGGGGGTGCTGGAAACACCATATATTTT.